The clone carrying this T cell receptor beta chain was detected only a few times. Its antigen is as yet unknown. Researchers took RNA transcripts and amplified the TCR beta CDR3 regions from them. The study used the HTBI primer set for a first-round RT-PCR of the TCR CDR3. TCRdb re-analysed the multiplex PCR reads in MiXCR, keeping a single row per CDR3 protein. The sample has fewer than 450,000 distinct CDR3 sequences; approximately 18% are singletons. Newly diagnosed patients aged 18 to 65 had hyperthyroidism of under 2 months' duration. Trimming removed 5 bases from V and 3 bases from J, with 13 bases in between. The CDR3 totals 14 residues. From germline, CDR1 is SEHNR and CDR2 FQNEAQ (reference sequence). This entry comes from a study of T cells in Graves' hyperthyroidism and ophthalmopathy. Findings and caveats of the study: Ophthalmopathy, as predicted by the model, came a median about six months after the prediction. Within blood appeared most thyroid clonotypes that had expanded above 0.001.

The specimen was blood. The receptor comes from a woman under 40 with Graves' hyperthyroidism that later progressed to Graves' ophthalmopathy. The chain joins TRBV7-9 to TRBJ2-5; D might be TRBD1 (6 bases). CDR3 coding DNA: TGTGCCAGCAGCATAACCGGGACAAAAGAGACCCAGTACTTC. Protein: CASSITGTKETQYF.